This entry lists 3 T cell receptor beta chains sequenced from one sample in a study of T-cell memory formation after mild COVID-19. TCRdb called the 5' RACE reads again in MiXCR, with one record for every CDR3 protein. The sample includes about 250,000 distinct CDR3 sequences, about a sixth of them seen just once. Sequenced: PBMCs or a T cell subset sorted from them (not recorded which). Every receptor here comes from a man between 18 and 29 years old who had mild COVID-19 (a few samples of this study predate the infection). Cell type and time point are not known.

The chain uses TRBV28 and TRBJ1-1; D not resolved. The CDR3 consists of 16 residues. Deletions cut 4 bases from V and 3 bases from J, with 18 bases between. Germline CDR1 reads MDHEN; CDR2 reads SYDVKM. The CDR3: CASSSTSPSWDTEAFF. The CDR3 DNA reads TGTGCCAGCAGTTCAACCTCACCCTCTTGGGACACTGAAGCTTTCTTT. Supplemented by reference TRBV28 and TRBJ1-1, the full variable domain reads DVKVTQSSRYLVKRTGEKVFLECVQDMDHENMFWYRQDPGLGLRLIYFSYDVKMKEKGDIPEGYSVSREKKERFSLILESASTNQTSMYLCASSSTSPSWDTEAFFGQGTRLTVV.

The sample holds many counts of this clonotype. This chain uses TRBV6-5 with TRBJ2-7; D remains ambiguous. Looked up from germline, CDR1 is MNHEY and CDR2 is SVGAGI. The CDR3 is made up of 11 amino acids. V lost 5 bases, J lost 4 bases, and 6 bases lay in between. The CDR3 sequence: CASSNGYEQYF. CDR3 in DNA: TGTGCCAGCAGTAATGGTTACGAGCAGTACTTC.

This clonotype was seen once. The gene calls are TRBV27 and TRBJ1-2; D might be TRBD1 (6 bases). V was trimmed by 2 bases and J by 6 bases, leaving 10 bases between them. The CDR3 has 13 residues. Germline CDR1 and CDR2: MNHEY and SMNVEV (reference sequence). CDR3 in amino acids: CASSLGGRNGYTF. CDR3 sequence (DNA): TGTGCCAGCAGTTTAGGGGGGCGAAATGGCTACACCTTC.